The following is a T cell receptor beta chain sequence with its context. Per germline, CDR1 MGHRA and CDR2 YSYEKL. Deletions cut 0 bases from V and 8 bases from J, with 11 bases between. This CDR3 contains 14 residues. Using immunoSEQ multiplex PCR, the repertoire was profiled, and TCRdb retains in-frame clones only, with some absent. The sample yields some 40,000 clones, about 94% seen once. The cohort excluded patients with autoimmune disease history or systemic immunosuppression. This entry comes from a study of OX40 agonist ivuxolimab in advanced cancers. The overall study: Mean age 60 years, range 23 to 79; around 80% male.

The rearrangement uses TRBV4-1 and TRBJ2-1; D gene ambiguous. This receptor was obtained from an adult with an advanced solid tumor such as melanoma, head and neck, liver or kidney cancer. Sample: CD4+ or CD8+ T cells sorted from blood, taken in a trial of the OX40 agonist ivuxolimab. This CDR3 reads CASSQDRAVDEQFF. CDR3 in DNA: TGCGCCAGCAGCCAAGATCGGGCCGTCGATGAGCAGTTCTTC.